These 2 T cell receptor beta chains share one sample of origin, sequenced in a study of CD8 T cells in Susac syndrome. An input of roughly 0.5 to 1 ug of RNA was subjected to reverse transcription using random hexamers. TCRdb recomputed calls from the immunoSEQ multiplex PCR reads with MiXCR, one row per CDR3 protein. This sample carries about 110,000 distinct CDR3 sequences, less than 97% of them seen once, and the ten largest clones take 0.096%. The sample was CD4+ T cells from PBMCs. Receptors were obtained from a human donor in good health.

V and J are TRBV12-3 or TRBV12-4 and TRBJ2-4, with 9 positions matching TRBD2. The CDR3 loop spans 20 amino acids. Trimming at V came to 6 bases and at J to 4 bases, leaving 22 bases not matched to a gene. The CDR3 loop is CASSPQGRGLAGMIKNIQYF. The CDR3 DNA is TGTGCCAGCAGCCCACAGGGTCGAGGGCTAGCGGGGATGATAAAAAACATTCAGTACTTC.

There are a few counts of this clonotype. The chain is built from TRBV2 and TRBJ2-2; 9 bases map to TRBD2. Looked up from germline, CDR1 is SNHLY and CDR2 is FYNNEI. CDR3 length equals 15 residues. Losses at the gene ends were 1 base for V and 4 bases for J; bases not matched to a gene: 1. As DNA, the CDR3 is TGTGCCAGCAGTGAAGTTAGCGGGGGCACCGGGGAGCTGTTTTTT. It specifies CASSEVSGGTGELFF.